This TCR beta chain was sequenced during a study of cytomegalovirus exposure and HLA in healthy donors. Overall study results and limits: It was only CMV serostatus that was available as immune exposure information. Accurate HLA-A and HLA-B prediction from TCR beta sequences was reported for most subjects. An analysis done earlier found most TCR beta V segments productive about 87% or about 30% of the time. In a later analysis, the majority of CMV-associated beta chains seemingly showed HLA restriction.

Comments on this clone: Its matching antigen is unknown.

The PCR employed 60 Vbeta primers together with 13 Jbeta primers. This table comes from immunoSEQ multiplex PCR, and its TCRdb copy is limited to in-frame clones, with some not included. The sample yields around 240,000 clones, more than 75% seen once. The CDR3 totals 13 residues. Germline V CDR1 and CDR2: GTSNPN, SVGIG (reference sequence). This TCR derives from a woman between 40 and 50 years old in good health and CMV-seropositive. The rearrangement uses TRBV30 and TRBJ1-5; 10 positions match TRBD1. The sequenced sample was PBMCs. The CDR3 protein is CASRGGQGQPQHF. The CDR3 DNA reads TGTGCGTCGAGGGGGGGACAGGGGCAGCCCCAGCATTTT.